The 13 T cell receptor beta chains reported below all come from one sample, sequenced in a study of blood T cells in healthy people across ages. Primed by a sample-barcoded 5' primer and a J-beta primer mix, a second PCR proceeded for roughly 6 to 12 cycles. TCRdb redid the calling of the 5' RACE reads with MiXCR, one entry per CDR3 protein. The sample includes about 290,000 distinct CDR3 sequences, around 29% of them seen just once. Sequenced input: blood. The receptors originated from a woman in her sixties or seventies in good health.

The chain is built from TRBV9 and TRBJ2-1, with a possible D match to TRBD1 (5 bases). Trimming took off 0 bases at V and 4 bases at J, with 17 bases between the two ends. The CDR3 length is 17 residues. Germline CDR1 is SGDLS and CDR2 is YYNGEE. Here the CDR3 reads CASSVAPMDMVYNEQFF. The CDR3 DNA is TGTGCCAGCAGCGTAGCTCCCATGGACATGGTGTACAATGAGCAGTTCTTC.

V is TRBV20-1 and J is TRBJ2-7; maybe TRBD2 (6 bases). The CDR3 is 13 amino acids. Germline V gene sequence: CDR1 DFQATT, CDR2 SNEGSKA (reference sequence). Trimming cost V 3 bases and J 4 bases, with 13 bases left between them. CDR3: CSASSGGAYEQYF. DNA of the CDR3: TGCAGTGCTAGTTCGGGCGGGGCTTACGAGCAGTACTTC.

The chain has TRBV3-1 and TRBJ1-2; TRBD1 might be the D (5 bases). There are 15 residues in the CDR3. The germline V gene encodes CDR1 LGHDT and CDR2 YNNKEL (reference sequence). V was pared by 4 bases and J by 4 bases, with 16 bases between. CDR3 residues: CASSLDTLGPYGYTF. DNA for the CDR3: TGTGCCAGCAGCCTGGACACGCTCGGACCCTATGGCTACACCTTC. Looking up the rest from reference TRBV3-1 and TRBJ1-2 gives the full variable domain: DTAVSQTPKYLVTQMGNDKSIKCEQNLGHDTMYWYKQDSKKFLKIMFSYNNKELIINETVPNRFSPKSPDKAHLNLHINSLELGDSAVYFCASSLDTLGPYGYTFGSGTRLTVV.

This clonotype was picked up a small number of times. In DNA form, the CDR3 reads TGTGCCAGCAGCCTAGGGGAGCCCCAGCATTTT. Translating gives CASSLGEPQHF. V and J are TRBV12-3 or TRBV12-4 and TRBJ1-5; a weak D match, TRBD1 (5 bases). Trimming took off 6 bases at V and 8 bases at J, with 8 bases between the two ends. The CDR3 runs to 11 residues.

This clonotype was seen only a few times. J is TRBJ1-5 and V is TRBV27; D uncertain. V lost 6 bases, J lost 2 bases, and 17 bases lay in between. There are 16 residues in the CDR3. From germline, CDR1 is MNHEY and CDR2 SMNVEV (reference sequence). The CDR3 coding sequence is TGTGCCAGCAGCCCGAGTGGGAGGGCGGGCAATCAGCCCCAGCATTTT. This encodes CASSPSGRAGNQPQHF.

For this clonotype: A much larger clone lies a single base off, so this may be a read error. The chain has TRBV15 and TRBJ2-1; 12 bases line up with TRBD1. This CDR3 is built from 15 residues. The germline V gene has CDR1 LNHNV and CDR2 YYDKDF (reference sequence). The CDR3 spells CATSRPGTGGHEHFF. CDR3 coding DNA: TGTGCCACCAGCAGACCCGGGACAGGGGGCCATGAGCACTTCTTC.

V is TRBV7-9 and J is TRBJ2-7; D call uncertain. The CDR3 has 15 residues. Trimming took off 8 bases at V and 6 bases at J, with 23 bases between the two ends. Germline V gene sequence: CDR1 SEHNR, CDR2 FQNEAQ (reference sequence). This CDR3 is CASGPYFSTNIEQYF. The CDR3 DNA sequence: TGTGCCAGCGGCCCGTATTTTAGCACCAATATCGAGCAGTACTTC. Filled out from reference TRBV7-9 and TRBJ2-7, the complete variable domain reads DTGVSQNPRHKITKRGQNVTFRCDPISEHNRLYWYRQTLGQGPEFLTYFQNEAQLEKSRLLSDRFSAERPKGSFSTLEIQRTEQGDSAMYLCASGPYFSTNIEQYFGPGTRLTVT.

This clonotype has only a few counts. The chain couples TRBV5-5 to TRBJ2-7; possibly TRBD2 for D (6 bases). CDR1 and CDR2 from the germline V gene are SGHKS and YYEKEE (reference sequence). This CDR3 is built from 15 residues. V lost 5 bases and J 2 bases, leaving 17 bases between the germline ends. DNA for the CDR3: TGTGCCAGCAGTTCGCAGCATAGCGGCCCCTACGAGCAGTACTTC. Residues: CASSSQHSGPYEQYF.

The table lists this clonotype with many counts. The genes are TRBV5-1 and TRBJ2-1; 11 nucleotides match TRBD2. With V trimmed by 2 bases and J by 4 bases, 8 bases remained unmatched. The germline V gene has CDR1 SGHRS and CDR2 YFSETQ. The CDR3 sequence is 17 residues long. The CDR3 bases are TGCGCCAGCAGCTTACTTGGGACTAGCGGATTTTACAATGAGCAGTTCTTC. It is translated as CASSLLGTSGFYNEQFF. Combining the CDR3 with reference TRBV5-1 and TRBJ2-1 gives the whole variable domain KAGVTQTPRYLIKTRGQQVTLSCSPISGHRSVSWYQQTPGQGLQFLFEYFSETQRNKGNFPGRFSGRQFSNSRSEMNVSTLELGDSALYLCASSLLGTSGFYNEQFFGPGTRLTVL.

The gene calls are TRBV20-1 and TRBJ2-3, with a tentative D call TRBD1 (6 bases). V gave up 0 bases and J gave up 5 bases, with 15 bases separating them. The CDR3 spans 15 residues. Germline loops: CDR1 DFQATT, CDR2 SNEGSKA (reference sequence). The CDR3 DNA follows: TGCAGTGCTAGAGATCAGAGGGGGTCAGAAGATACGCAGTATTTT. The encoded protein is CSARDQRGSEDTQYF.

This clonotype has just a few counts. The gene calls are TRBV9 and TRBJ1-1; tentative D call: TRBD1 (5 bases). This CDR3 is built from 16 residues. Germline-derived CDR1 and CDR2 are SGDLS and YYNGEE. V was clipped by 2 bases and J by 0 bases, with 14 bases between them. CDR3 residues: CASSVAGRGVNTEAFF. The CDR3 region has the DNA TGTGCCAGCAGCGTTGCGGGGCGCGGGGTGAACACTGAAGCTTTCTTT.

With respect to this clonotype: A much more abundant neighbour one base away suggests this may be a read error. The chain carries TRBV4-1 and TRBJ2-3; 8 bases line up with TRBD1. Germline V gives CDR1 MGHRA, CDR2 YSYEKL. The CDR3 runs 14 residues. This CDR3 is CASSLGQGMDTRYF. DNA of the CDR3: TGCGCCAGCAGCCTCGGACAGGGCATGGATACGCGGTATTTT.

The rearrangement uses TRBV20-1 and TRBJ2-3; 9 positions agree with TRBD2. The CDR3 totals 17 residues. Germline CDR1 is DFQATT and CDR2 is SNEGSKA (reference sequence). The V and J ends lost 1 base and 2 bases, in that order; junction bases with no gene match: 10. The CDR3 DNA reads TGCAGTGCTAGAGTCCCACGGACTAGCGTACCCACAGATACGCAGTATTTT. Translating it yields CSARVPRTSVPTDTQYF.